The clone carrying this TCR beta chain was observed a handful of times. Its antigen is undetermined. The data were obtained in a study of T cell responses to AZD1222 COVID-19 vaccine. The CDR3 consists of 12 residues. CDR1 and CDR2 (germline): KGHSH, LQKENI. The V and J ends lost 3 bases and 6 bases respectively, with 9 bases between them. Study-level results: Once two AZD1222 doses were given, Spike-specific TCR breadth and depth went up.

The assay was immunoSEQ multiplex PCR, and TCRdb's table has in-frame clones only and misses some. This repertoire shows about 110,000 clones, 91% found once; its top ten account for 22%. The sample consisted of peripheral blood, taken on day 0 of AZD1222 vaccination. This clonotype was sampled from an adult in good health. The J gene is TRBJ2-7, the V gene TRBV18; the D gene is possibly TRBD1 (6 bases). The CDR3 is CASSPTGIEQYF. For the CDR3, the DNA is TGTGCCAGCTCACCTACAGGGATCGAGCAGTACTTC.